One and the same sample provided the 15 T cell receptor beta chains below, sequenced in a study of T cell responses to AZD1222 COVID-19 vaccine. Method: immunoSEQ multiplex PCR; TCRdb's copy keeps in-frame clones and lacks some. The table records 200,000 to 250,000 clones, around 94% of them present only once. The source was peripheral blood, collected 28 days after the second dose of the MenACWY control vaccine. The source of these receptors is an adult who received the MenACWY meningococcal vaccine as a control.

The chain has TRBV5-6 and TRBJ1-3; D remains unclear. V was shortened by 4 bases and J by 2 bases, with 10 bases between the two germline ends. Germline-derived CDR1 and CDR2 are SGHDT and YYEEEE. The length of the CDR3 is 14 residues. The DNA for the CDR3 is TGTGCCAGCAGCCCAGGTGTAGCTGGAAACACCATATATTTT. This sequence encodes CASSPGVAGNTIYF.

The chain is built from TRBV19 and TRBJ1-2, with TRBD1 identical over 8 bases. Germline V gene lookup returns CDR1 LNHDA and CDR2 SQIVND (reference sequence). Germline trimming cut 1 base from V and 8 bases from J; bases unmatched to any gene: 6. The CDR3 loop spans 14 amino acids. CDR3 coding DNA: TGTGCCAGTAGTATAGGCCAGGGGGCGCGAGGCTACACCTTC. Its translation: CASSIGQGARGYTF.

The CDR3 DNA is TGTGCCAGCAGCCAAGAAGGTGGGCCCCAGCATTTT. This gives the protein CASSQEGGPQHF. This chain uses TRBV3-1 (or the pseudogene TRBV3-2) with TRBJ1-5; D gene ambiguous. The V end lost 0 bases, the J end lost 9 bases, and 6 bases lay between the germline ends. Germline lookup yields CDR1 LGHDT and CDR2 YNNKEL (reference sequence). The CDR3 consists of 12 residues.

The rearrangement joins TRBV19 to TRBJ1-1; 8 bases are a match to TRBD1. The ends lost 5 bases at V and 2 bases at J; junction bases unmatched: 7. CDR1 LNHDA and CDR2 SQIVND come from the germline V gene (reference sequence). CDR3 length: 15 residues. The CDR3 DNA is TGTGCCAGTAGTCCGCGGACAGGGAGAAACACTGAAGCTTTCTTT. This sequence encodes CASSPRTGRNTEAFF.

This sequence joins TRBV4-1 and TRBJ2-3; maybe TRBD2 (6 bases). The CDR3 length is 17 residues. Trimming took 0 bases from V and 4 from J, leaving 17 bases between them. CDR1 is MGHRA and CDR2 is YSYEKL in the germline V gene. DNA for the CDR3: TGCGCCAGCAGCCAAGATAATGCGGGGCTCGGTCCAGATACGCAGTATTTT. This gives the protein CASSQDNAGLGPDTQYF.

This clone was seen once. This rearrangement joins TRBV15 to TRBJ1-5; D gene ambiguous. The CDR3 length is 14 residues. V shed 2 bases and J shed 5 bases, with 10 bases lying between them. CDR1 is LNHNV, CDR2 YYDKDF, per germline (reference sequence). CDR3 sequence reads: CATSRRGRDQPQHF. In DNA, the CDR3 is TGTGCCACCAGCAGACGCGGTAGGGATCAGCCCCAGCATTTT.

The V and J genes are TRBV19 and TRBJ1-2, with unresolved D. The CDR3 covers 9 residues. Between the trimmed V and J ends, which lost 9 bases and 5 bases, there was a span of 4 bases. Germline V CDR1 and CDR2: LNHDA, SQIVND (reference sequence). The CDR3 protein is CASLYGYTF. For the CDR3, the DNA is TGTGCCAGCCTGTATGGCTACACCTTC.

This rearrangement joins TRBV29-1 to TRBJ2-1; D not certain. Germline V CDR1 and CDR2: SQVTM, ANQGSEA. With 5 bases removed from V and 4 bases from J, the gap between germline ends came to 18 bases. The CDR3 contains 15 residues. DNA of the CDR3: TGCAGCGTTTCTGTCCCTGGGTTCGAATACAATGAGCAGTTCTTC. This gives the protein CSVSVPGFEYNEQFF.

The V gene is TRBV21-1, the J gene TRBJ1-5; the table calls TRBD1, which could not be checked here. TRBV21-1 is shown as a pseudogene. This CDR3 contains 17 residues. The CDR3 protein is CASSKDRGQPFNQPQHF. Here the CDR3 DNA reads TGTGCCAGCAGCAAAGACCGGGGACAGCCTTTCAATCAACCCCAGCATTTT.

The chain employs TRBV30 and TRBJ1-1; a possible D gene is TRBD1 (6 bases). Trimming shortened V by 5 bases and J by 5 bases, and 15 bases separated the two germline ends. This CDR3 region has 13 residues. Germline values: CDR1 GTSNPN, CDR2 SVGIG (reference sequence). CDR3 nucleotides: TGTGCCTGGCACAGGGCAGTGGCTACTGAAGCTTTCTTT. Its translation is CAWHRAVATEAFF.

This clone was detected only once. Here the CDR3 DNA reads TGTGCCATCAGTGAGGGAGGAATTCAAGAGACCCAGTACTTC. As protein: CAISEGGIQETQYF. V gene TRBV10-3 combines with J gene TRBJ2-5; tentatively, D is TRBD2 (5 bases). The CDR3 covers 14 residues. The germline gives CDR1 ENHRY, CDR2 SYGVKD. The V gene lost 2 bases and the J gene lost 2 bases, with 9 bases spanning the gap.

The chain joins TRBV3-1 (or the pseudogene TRBV3-2) to TRBJ2-5; 7 bases agree with TRBD2. V dropped 4 bases and J dropped 4; count of bases not matched to a gene: 6. Per the germline V gene, CDR1 is LGHDT and CDR2 is YNNKEL (reference sequence). CDR3 length: 14 residues. The CDR3 region is CASSLNLAGETQYF. The CDR3 DNA follows: TGTGCCAGCAGCCTCAATTTAGCGGGAGAGACCCAGTACTTC.

The CDR3 spells CASSEVGAGANVLTF. The DNA for the CDR3 is TGTGCCAGCAGTGAAGTAGGGGCTGGGGCCAACGTCCTGACTTTC. The chain has TRBV6-1 and TRBJ2-6; TRBD1 is a possible D gene (5 bases). Trimming removed 1 base at V and 2 bases at J, with 6 bases between. Germline V gene sequence: CDR1 MNHNS, CDR2 SASEGT. This CDR3 comprises 15 residues.

This rearrangement joins TRBV29-1 to TRBJ1-1; D is ambiguous. The V end was cut by 1 base, the J end by 4 bases, with 7 bases between. CDR1 is SQVTM and CDR2 is ANQGSEA in the germline V gene. The CDR3 loop spans 12 amino acids. CDR3 region: CSVEGWTTEAFF. As DNA, the CDR3 is TGCAGCGTTGAAGGCTGGACCACTGAAGCTTTCTTT.

The chain uses TRBV5-6 and TRBJ2-3, with D perhaps matching TRBD1 (6 bases). CDR1 and CDR2 (germline): SGHDT, YYEEEE. V lost 5 bases to trimming and J lost 5 bases, with 12 bases between them. The length of the CDR3 is 13 residues. This chain's CDR3 is CASSHRAEDTQYF. Here the CDR3 DNA reads TGTGCCAGCAGTCACAGGGCTGAAGATACGCAGTATTTT.